Described below is a single TCR beta chain sequence and its context. Using immunoSEQ multiplex PCR, the repertoire was profiled, and TCRdb retains in-frame clones only, with some absent. The sample consists of 200,000 or so clones, 86% of them appearing once. This record comes from a study of blood T cell repertoires in COVID-19. The CDR3 has 15 amino acids. In germline, CDR1 is LGHNA, CDR2 YNFKEQ. The V end was cut by 0 bases, the J end by 7 bases, with 15 bases between. The specimen sequenced was peripheral blood. V is TRBV4-2 and J is TRBJ1-2; TRBD1 might be the D (5 bases). The TCR comes from a woman aged 45-65 years with acute or convalescent COVID-19. The CDR3 DNA reads TGTGCCAGCAGCCAAGAACCGGCAGGAGGGGTTGGCTACACCTTC. Translation: CASSQEPAGGVGYTF.